This TCR beta chain was sequenced during a study of shared clonotypes between healthy human individuals. Losses at the gene ends were 1 base for V and 4 bases for J; bases not matched to a gene: 4. CDR1 and CDR2 from the germline V gene are MNHNS and SASEGT. The CDR3 has 15 amino acids. The material for each subset, its genomic DNA, was split evenly across several immunoSEQ plates. With ten immunoSEQ deep assay plates, unsorted PBMC DNA underwent sequencing. Only in-frame clones appear in the TCRdb table, and some are missing; sequencing was by immunoSEQ multiplex PCR. Counted here are 520,000 or so clones, about four fifths occurring once; the ten biggest clones make up approximately 12%.

The clonotype was recovered from a woman between 40 and 50 years old in good health. Some clones in this sample may be carry-over from other donors' samples. The sequenced sample was PBMCs. The chain joins TRBV6-1 to TRBJ2-3; 8 bases line up with TRBD1. The CDR3 reads CASSEVSGGADTQYF. The CDR3 nucleotides are TGTGCCAGCAGTGAAGTTTCAGGGGGCGCAGATACGCAGTATTTT.